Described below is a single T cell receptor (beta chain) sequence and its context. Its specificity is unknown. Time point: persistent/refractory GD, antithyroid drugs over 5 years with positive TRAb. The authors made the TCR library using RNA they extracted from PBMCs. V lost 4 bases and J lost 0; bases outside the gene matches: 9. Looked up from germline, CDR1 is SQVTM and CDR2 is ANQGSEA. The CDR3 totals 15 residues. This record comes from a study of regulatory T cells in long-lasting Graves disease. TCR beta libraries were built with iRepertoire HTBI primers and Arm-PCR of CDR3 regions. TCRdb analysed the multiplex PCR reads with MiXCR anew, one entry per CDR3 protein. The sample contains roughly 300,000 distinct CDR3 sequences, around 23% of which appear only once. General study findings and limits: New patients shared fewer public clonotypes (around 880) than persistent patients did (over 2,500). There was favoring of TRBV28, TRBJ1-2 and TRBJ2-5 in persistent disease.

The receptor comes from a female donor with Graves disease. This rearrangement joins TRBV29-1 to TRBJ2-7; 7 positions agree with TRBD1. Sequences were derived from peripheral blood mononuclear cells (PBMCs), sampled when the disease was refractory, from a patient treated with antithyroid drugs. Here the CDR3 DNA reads TGCAGCGTTGCTGGGGACAGCCGAAGCTCCTACGAGCAGTACTTC. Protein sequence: CSVAGDSRSSYEQYF.